These T cell receptor beta chains were read from a single sample in a study of a mutant IDH1 vaccine in newly diagnosed glioma. Method: immunoSEQ multiplex PCR; TCRdb's copy keeps in-frame clones and lacks some. The sample lists some 95,000 clones; over 75% were seen once. The sample consisted of PBMCs, taken from a glioma patient treated with radiotherapy, temozolomide or both. These TCRs come from a man in his forties with glioma. The CDR3 runs from the conserved cysteine through the conserved F or W. The D gene is left open where the match is weak. Size is stated for part of the rows, as once, few or many counts, or as a class when the clone is expanded.

TRBJ2-7	.	.	TRBV10-1	TGCGCCAGCACCCAGGGAGGAGGGGGGTACTACGAGCAGTACTTC	CASTQGGGGYYEQYF
TRBJ1-1	.	many	TRBV6-5	TGTGCCAGCAGTTCCCTCGTTGGCACTGAAGCTTTCTTT	CASSSLVGTEAFF
TRBJ2-7	TRBD2	.	TRBV5-6	TGTGCCAGCAGCACTAGCGGGCACAACTACGAGCAGTACTTC	CASSTSGHNYEQYF
TRBJ2-2	TRBD1	once	TRBV28	TGTGCCAGCAACTCGGACAGGAGGAACACCGGGGAGCTGTTTTTT	CASNSDRRNTGELFF
TRBJ2-5	.	.	TRBV28	TGTGCCAGCAGTTTATTGAGTTTTGGCGGAGAGACCCAGTACTTC	CASSLLSFGGETQYF
TRBJ1-5	.	.	TRBV27	TGTGCCAGCAGTCTATCGATTAATCAGCCCCAGCATTTT	CASSLSINQPQHF
TRBJ1-6	TRBD1	.	TRBV6-1	TGTGCCAGCAGCTCCCGGGACAGGGTGAATTCACCCCTCCACTTT	CASSSRDRVNSPLHF
TRBJ2-6	.	.	TRBV5-1	TGCGCCAGCAGCTCGCAGACCGGGACATGGAGCTCTGGGGCCAACGTCCTGACTTTC	CASSSQTGTWSSGANVLTF
TRBJ2-5	.	.	TRBV5-1	TGCGCCAGCAGCTTGGACAGGTTGGGAGAGACCCAGTACTTC	CASSLDRLGETQYF
TRBJ2-3	TRBD2	.	TRBV9	TGTGCCAGCAGCGTAGAGGCGGGAGGGAGGAAGACAGATACGCAGTATTTT	CASSVEAGGRKTDTQYF
TRBJ1-2	.	.	TRBV7-8	TGTGCCAGCAGCTTAGCGCTCTCAGGACTTAACTATGGCTACACCTTC	CASSLALSGLNYGYTF
TRBJ2-7	.	.	TRBV6-5	TGTGCCAGCAGTACCGGAGGGACAGTGTACGAGCAGTACTTC	CASSTGGTVYEQYF
TRBJ1-4	.	.	TRBV30	TGTGCCTCCGACCGGGATGAAAAACTGTTTTTT	CASDRDEKLFF
TRBJ1-5	.	.	TRBV19	TGTGCCAGTAGTTTGTTGGGCAACCGGTATCAGCCCCAGCATTTT	CASSLLGNRYQPQHF
TRBJ2-6	TRBD1	.	TRBV4-2	TGTGCCAGCGGCAACCGGGACAGGGTTCCTGGGGCCAACGTCCTGACTTTC	CASGNRDRVPGANVLTF
TRBJ2-7	TRBD2	.	TRBV5-6	TGTGCCAGCAGCCCAACTGGCGGGAGCGGATACGAGCAGTACTTC	CASSPTGGSGYEQYF
TRBJ2-5	.	.	TRBV30	TGTGCCTGGAGTGTATGGTCGGTGGGGGGGCCGTCACTAAAGACCCAGTACTTC	CAWSVWSVGGPSLKTQYF
TRBJ1-3	.	.	TRBV18	TGTGCCAGCTCACCTCTCGGACAGCCCAGCTCTGGAAACACCATATATTTT	CASSPLGQPSSGNTIYF
TRBJ1-2	.	.	TRBV9	TGTGCCAGCAGCGTAGCCACGGGGGGTTTCGGATATGGCTACACCTTC	CASSVATGGFGYGYTF
TRBJ2-3	TRBD2	.	TRBV28	TGTGCCAGCAGCCCACTTAGGGAGGGAGCAGATACGCAGTATTTT	CASSPLREGADTQYF
TRBJ2-3	TRBD2	.	TRBV7-2	TGTGCCAGCAGCCCGGTAGCGGGGGCCCCAGCAGATACGCAGTATTTT	CASSPVAGAPADTQYF
TRBJ1-2	TRBD1	once	TRBV29-1	TGCAGCGTTGCGACGGGACAGGGGAACTATGGCTACACCTTC	CSVATGQGNYGYTF
TRBJ2-5	.	once	TRBV5-4	TGTGCCAGCAGCTACGGACATAAAGAGACCCAGTACTTC	CASSYGHKETQYF
TRBJ1-2	.	once	TRBV7-9	TGTGCCAGCAGCCTACAAGACTCCTATGGCTACACCTTC	CASSLQDSYGYTF
TRBJ2-3	TRBD2	few	TRBV13	TGTGCCAGCAGCTTACTGGCTAGCGGGGGCCACACAGATACGCAGTATTTT	CASSLLASGGHTDTQYF
TRBJ2-2	.	.	TRBV4-3	TGCGCCAACAGCCATGCTAGCGCGAACACCGGGGAGCTGTTTTTT	CANSHASANTGELFF
TRBJ2-5	TRBD1	.	TRBV5-1	TGCGCCAGCAGCTTGGAGCCGGGACAGGGGGCGAGGGGAAGTAGAGCAGAGACCCAGTACTTC	CASSLEPGQGARGSRAETQYF
TRBJ2-7	TRBD2	once	TRBV19	TGTGCCAGTAGTATTTTAGCGGGAGTCCACGAGCAGTACTTC	CASSILAGVHEQYF
TRBJ1-1	.	once	TRBV7-2	TGTGCCAGCAGCAACTTTAACACTGAAGCTTTCTTT	CASSNFNTEAFF
TRBJ2-3	TRBD2	.	TRBV4-2	TGTGCCAGCAGCGCACGGACTAGCGGGGACACAGATACGCAGTATTTT	CASSARTSGDTDTQYF
TRBJ2-2	.	.	TRBV19	TGTGCCAGTAGGCTGGGGGGAGGGAACACCGGGGAGCTGTTTTTT	CASRLGGGNTGELFF
TRBJ1-5	.	.	TRBV19	TGTGCCAGTAGTGCAGGCGGGGTTAGCAATCAGCCCCAGCATTTT	CASSAGGVSNQPQHF
TRBJ1-1	.	few	TRBV11-1	TGTGCCAGCAGCTCTGGCAGTGAAGCTTTCTTT	CASSSGSEAFF
TRBJ1-1	.	.	TRBV28	TGTGCCAGCAGTTTCTCAGGCTTGAACACTGAAGCTTTCTTT	CASSFSGLNTEAFF
TRBJ2-7	TRBD2	.	TRBV5-1	TGCGCCAGCAGCTCCGTACCGGGACTAGTAATCTACGAGCAGTACTTC	CASSSVPGLVIYEQYF
TRBJ2-5	.	.	TRBV5-8	TGTGCCAGCAGCTTGGCCGTAAAGTCCAAAGAGACCCAGTACTTC	CASSLAVKSKETQYF
TRBJ1-5	TRBD1	.	TRBV7-2	TGTGCCAGCAGCTTGGGGACAGGGGGCAATCAGCCCCAGCATTTT	CASSLGTGGNQPQHF
TRBJ1-1	TRBD1	.	TRBV27	TGTGCCAGCAGCCTACAGGGGGCGTTGGTAGCTTTCTTT	CASSLQGALVAFF
TRBJ2-3	.	.	TRBV2	TGTGCCAGCAGTGAAGTGAATTTAGCCTACACAGATACGCAGTATTTT	CASSEVNLAYTDTQYF
TRBJ2-4	.	.	TRBV7-8	TGTGCCAGCAGCCCCCAAGGGACCGTAGCCAAAAACATTCAGTACTTC	CASSPQGTVAKNIQYF